This record concerns one TCR beta chain sequence. This sample is part of a study of T cell responses to AZD1222 COVID-19 vaccine. Trimming stripped 7 bases from V and 2 bases from J, with 2 bases between. The CDR3 runs to 10 residues. Germline V lookup: CDR1 SNHLY, CDR2 FYNNEI. Sequencing was performed with immunoSEQ multiplex PCR; in TCRdb, only in-frame clones are kept and a portion is missing. The table shows some 120,000 clones, with roughly 93% occurring only once. V is TRBV2 and J is TRBJ1-1; D gene unclear. The source material was peripheral blood, sampled on day 0 of AZD1222 vaccination. This clonotype was obtained from an adult in good health. CDR3 loop: CASTNTEAFF. The DNA for the CDR3 is TGTGCCAGCACAAACACTGAAGCTTTCTTT. Together with reference TRBV2 and TRBJ1-1, the CDR3 gives the full variable domain: EPEVTQTPSHQVTQMGQEVILRCVPISNHLYFYWYRQILGQKVEFLVSFYNNEISEKSEIFDDQFSVERPDGSNFTLKIRSTKLEDSAMYFCASTNTEAFFGQGTRLTVV.